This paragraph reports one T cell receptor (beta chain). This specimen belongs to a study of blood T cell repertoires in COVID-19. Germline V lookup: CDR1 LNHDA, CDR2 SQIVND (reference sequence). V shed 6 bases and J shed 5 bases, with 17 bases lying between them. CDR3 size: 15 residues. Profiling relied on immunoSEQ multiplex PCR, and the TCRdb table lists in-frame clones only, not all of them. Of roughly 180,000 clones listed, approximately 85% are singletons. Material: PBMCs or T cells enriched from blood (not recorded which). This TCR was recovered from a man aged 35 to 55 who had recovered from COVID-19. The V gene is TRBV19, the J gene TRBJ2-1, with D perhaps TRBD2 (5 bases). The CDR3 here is CASSYGERSNNEQFF. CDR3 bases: TGTGCCAGTAGCTACGGGGAGCGGAGCAACAATGAGCAGTTCTTC.